The 22 T cell receptor beta chains below all came from one sample that was sequenced in a study of CD8+ T cells in alopecia areata. In each case, RNA was isolated and then reverse transcribed into cDNA as the sequencing template. Here immunoSEQ multiplex PCR was the method, and the copy in TCRdb shows in-frame clones only, minus some. Here the sample spans 150,000 to 200,000 clones, about 54% being singletons. The source material was CD4+ T cells sorted from blood. The receptors originated from a human donor in good health.

Only one count was recorded for this clone. The sample carries other DNA sequences with the same CDR3. V gene TRBV5-1 combines with J gene TRBJ2-5; 11 bases are shared with TRBD1. The CDR3 totals 14 residues. Germline assignment: CDR1 SGHRS and CDR2 YFSETQ. The V and J ends lost 3 bases and 4 bases, in that order; junction bases with no gene match: 2. The CDR3 sequence is CASSSGQGGETQYF. The CDR3 DNA reads TGCGCCAGCAGCTCGGGACAGGGGGGAGAGACCCAGTACTTC.

This clone has more than one count but fewer than ten. This chain joins TRBV14 and TRBJ2-1; D not resolved. V was pared by 3 bases and J by 3 bases, with 12 bases between. Per germline, CDR1 SGHDN and CDR2 FVKESK. CDR3 length equals 15 residues. As DNA, the CDR3 is TGTGCCAGCAGCCATCTCGACCCCAGCTACAATGAGCAGTTCTTC. This sequence encodes CASSHLDPSYNEQFF.

The V gene is TRBV11-2, the J gene TRBJ1-2; 7 bases are shared with TRBD1. Germline V gene data show CDR1 as SGHAT and CDR2 as FQNNGV. V lost 4 bases to trimming and J lost 8 bases; unmatched junction nucleotides: 16. CDR3 size: 16 residues. CDR3: CASSSAGGSAARGYTF. CDR3 sequence (DNA): TGTGCCAGCAGCTCGGCAGGGGGGTCCGCCGCACGGGGCTACACCTTC.

This clone was detected many times. This chain connects TRBV7-8 to TRBJ2-5; 13 bases fit TRBD2. With V trimmed by 4 bases and J by 1 base, 6 bases remained unmatched. This CDR3 is 17 amino acids long. Germline values: CDR1 SGHVS, CDR2 FQNEAQ. The CDR3 nucleotides are TGTGCCAGCAGCTATGGACTAGCGGGAGCGCGCCAAGAGACCCAGTACTTC. Translation gives CASSYGLAGARQETQYF.

The J gene is TRBJ1-2, the V gene TRBV20-1, with D unresolved. CDR1 is DFQATT, CDR2 SNEGSKA, per germline (reference sequence). The CDR3 sequence is 11 residues long. The germline V and J ends were trimmed by 0 bases and 11 bases, with 10 bases remaining between them. The CDR3 is CSARDTPRYTF. The DNA for the CDR3 is TGCAGTGCTAGAGATACCCCCAGATACACCTTC.

The chain carries TRBV7-9 and TRBJ2-3; 7 nucleotides agree with TRBD2. The CDR3 has 15 amino acids. The germline V gene encodes CDR1 SEHNR and CDR2 FQNEAQ (reference sequence). The junction had 9 bases not matched to a gene; V was cut back by 5 bases and J by 4 bases. The CDR3 region has the DNA TGTGCCAGCAGCCCACGGAGCGGGAAATCAGATACGCAGTATTTT. Amino acid sequence: CASSPRSGKSDTQYF.

The chain uses TRBV4-2 and TRBJ2-1, with 8 bases fitting TRBD1. The germline gives CDR1 LGHNA, CDR2 YNFKEQ. CDR3 length equals 17 residues. Trimming took 0 bases from V and 2 from J; bases not matched to a gene: 6. The CDR3 loop reads CASSQEGGQAPYNEQFF. CDR3 coding DNA: TGTGCCAGCAGCCAAGAGGGGGGACAGGCCCCCTACAATGAGCAGTTCTTC.

The chain uses TRBV5-1 and TRBJ2-3; 11 bases map to TRBD2. Looked up from germline, CDR1 is SGHRS and CDR2 is YFSETQ. J was trimmed by 1 base and V by 0 bases; bases with no gene match: 7. The CDR3 loop spans 18 amino acids. In nucleotides, the CDR3 is TGCGCCAGCAGCTTGGCGGATAGCGGGAGGGCCGGCACAGATACGCAGTATTTT. Its translation: CASSLADSGRAGTDTQYF. The full variable domain, its missing parts supplied by reference TRBV5-1 and TRBJ2-3, is KAGVTQTPRYLIKTRGQQVTLSCSPISGHRSVSWYQQTPGQGLQFLFEYFSETQRNKGNFPGRFSGRQFSNSRSEMNVSTLELGDSALYLCASSLADSGRAGTDTQYFGPGTRLTVL.

The genes are TRBV6-1 and TRBJ2-3; tentatively, D is TRBD1 (5 bases). Trimming took off 6 bases at V and 4 bases at J, with 17 bases between the two ends. CDR1 and CDR2 (germline): MNHNS, SASEGT. The CDR3 runs to 15 residues. The CDR3 sequence is CASRRQLKGPDTQYF. In DNA form, the CDR3 reads TGTGCCAGCAGAAGACAGTTAAAAGGCCCAGATACGCAGTATTTT.

V gene TRBV5-1 combines with J gene TRBJ2-3; D is possibly TRBD1 (5 bases). CDR1 and CDR2 from the germline V gene are SGHRS and YFSETQ. V was cut by 0 bases and J by 3 bases, with 11 bases left in between. This CDR3 has 15 residues. The CDR3 bases are TGCGCCAGCAGCTTGGAGGGGCTAGGTACAGATACGCAGTATTTT. Its translation is CASSLEGLGTDTQYF.

This clone was seen more than once but under ten times. This chain uses TRBV30 with TRBJ2-3; possible D gene TRBD2, 6 bases. CDR1 and CDR2 from the germline V gene are GTSNPN and SVGIG (reference sequence). This CDR3 is 11 amino acids long. Between the trimmed V and J ends, which lost 7 bases and 5 bases, there was a span of 10 bases. CDR3 in DNA: TGTGCCTTGGAGGGCGGAGATACGCAGTATTTT. It encodes CALEGGDTQYF.

The chain carries TRBV7-6 and TRBJ2-5; D may be TRBD1 (6 bases). The CDR3 is 15 amino acids. Trimming removed 2 bases from V and 14 bases from J, with 24 bases in between. Germline V lookup: CDR1 SGHVS, CDR2 FNYEAQ. The CDR3: CASSLIQDITQGSYF. The CDR3 DNA follows: TGTGCCAGCAGCTTAATACAGGACATTACCCAGGGGAGTTACTTC.

The chain joins TRBV29-1 to TRBJ2-3; no clear D. There are 10 residues in the CDR3. Germline V lookup: CDR1 SQVTM, CDR2 ANQGSEA. The V end was cut by 4 bases, the J end by 8 bases, with 7 bases between. CDR3 region: CSVAFRTQYF. The DNA of the CDR3 is TGCAGCGTTGCTTTCCGTACGCAGTATTTT.

This clone was recorded only once. The chain joins TRBV4-2 to TRBJ2-3; tentative D call: TRBD2 (6 bases). Trimming removed 0 bases from V and 1 base from J, with 11 bases in between. CDR1 LGHNA and CDR2 YNFKEQ come from the germline V gene. The CDR3 is 16 residues long. CDR3 in DNA: TGTGCCAGCAGCCAAGAAAGCGGGCCCCGCACAGATACGCAGTATTTT. This sequence encodes CASSQESGPRTDTQYF.

The CDR3 DNA follows: TGCGCCAGCAGCCAAAAACCCGCCGGGGGGGGAACCTACGAGCAGTACTTC. Translation: CASSQKPAGGGTYEQYF. This chain uses TRBV4-1 with TRBJ2-7, with TRBD2 matching 8 bases. Losses at the gene ends were 2 bases for V and 2 bases for J; bases not matched to a gene: 11. CDR3 length equals 17 residues. CDR1 and CDR2 from the germline V gene are MGHRA and YSYEKL.

This clone has just a few counts. In DNA form, the CDR3 reads TGTGCCAGCAGCTTGGTGGTAAATGAGCAGTTCTTC. Protein product: CASSLVVNEQFF. The rearrangement links TRBV5-6 to TRBJ2-1; no definite D call. The V gene lost 0 bases and the J gene lost 7 bases, with 5 bases spanning the gap. This CDR3 contains 12 residues. Germline CDR1 SGHDT, CDR2 YYEEEE.

The chain carries TRBV7-9 and TRBJ1-2; D possibly corresponds to TRBD1 (5 bases). The V and J ends lost 11 bases and 7 bases respectively, with 20 bases between them. The CDR3 runs 13 residues. Germline CDR1 and CDR2: SEHNR and FQNEAQ (reference sequence). The CDR3 loop reads CASLGTLQGGYTF. In DNA form, the CDR3 reads TGTGCCTCGCTGGGCACCCTTCAGGGTGGCTACACCTTC.

The chain uses TRBV27 and TRBJ2-7; no firm D call. Germline CDR1 reads MNHEY; CDR2 reads SMNVEV (reference sequence). The V end was cut by 5 bases, the J end by 6 bases, with 14 bases between. The CDR3 contains 13 residues. Written as DNA, the CDR3 is TGTGCCAGCAGTCCGCCCACTCAGTCCGAGCAGTACTTC. Translating it yields CASSPPTQSEQYF.

This clone has only a few counts. The chain carries TRBV2 and TRBJ2-7; 8 nucleotides match TRBD1. This CDR3 is 16 amino acids long. V trimming: 6 bases; J trimming: 0 bases; junction bases outside the gene matches: 10. Germline-derived CDR1 and CDR2 are SNHLY and FYNNEI. CDR3 sequence reads: CASRSTQGDPSYEQYF. The CDR3 nucleotides are TGTGCCAGCAGATCAACACAGGGGGACCCCTCCTACGAGCAGTACTTC. The full variable domain, completed using reference TRBV2 and TRBJ2-7, is EPEVTQTPSHQVTQMGQEVILRCVPISNHLYFYWYRQILGQKVEFLVSFYNNEISEKSEIFDDQFSVERPDGSNFTLKIRSTKLEDSAMYFCASRSTQGDPSYEQYFGPGTRLTVT.

This clone was seen a few times. The chain recombines TRBV7-6 with TRBJ2-5, with D uncertain. CDR1 is SGHVS, CDR2 FNYEAQ, per germline. The CDR3 loop spans 13 amino acids. Deletions cut 7 bases from V and 5 bases from J, with 14 bases between. CDR3 nucleotide sequence: TGTGCCAGCACCCTAATGCTGGGGGAGACCCAGTACTTC. Its translation: CASTLMLGETQYF.

Concerning this clone: At the DNA level, this CDR3 is encoded by other sequences in the same sample as well. This rearrangement joins TRBV2 to TRBJ2-7; D remains unclear. V was shortened by 4 bases and J by 0 bases, with 7 bases between the two germline ends. This CDR3 is built from 13 residues. Per germline, CDR1 SNHLY and CDR2 FYNNEI. CDR3 residues: CASSGRSSYEQYF. In DNA, the CDR3 is TGTGCCAGCAGTGGACGCAGCTCCTACGAGCAGTACTTC.

This sequence joins TRBV6-1 and TRBJ2-4; D unclear. V was clipped by 4 bases and J by 0 bases, with 13 bases between them. Germline CDR1 and CDR2: MNHNS and SASEGT. This CDR3 comprises 16 residues. The CDR3 DNA is TGTGCCAGCAGTGGACCCAGTTCCGTAGCCAAAAACATTCAGTACTTC. It encodes CASSGPSSVAKNIQYF.